Listed here are 14 T cell receptor beta chains from one sample, sequenced in a study of blood T cell repertoires in COVID-19. The table came from immunoSEQ multiplex PCR; TCRdb's copy has only in-frame clones and leaves some out. The sample lists around 290,000 clones, approximately 91% seen once, with 2.2% in the top ten. Sequencing used peripheral blood. The receptor source for this set is a woman between 25 and 40 years old with COVID-19, enrolled during active disease.

The rearrangement links TRBV5-6 to TRBJ1-6; weak D call: TRBD1 (6 bases). CDR1 is SGHDT, CDR2 YYEEEE, per germline. The CDR3 extends over 18 amino acids. Trimming removed 4 bases at V and 0 bases at J, with 17 bases between. The CDR3 loop reads CASSRGGRPSSYNSPLHF. The CDR3 bases are TGTGCCAGCAGCCGGGGGGGCAGACCTAGCTCCTATAATTCACCCCTCCACTTT.

This clone was detected only once. CDR3 DNA sequence: TGTGCCAGCCGGTTAGGGGGGGCAGCTTTCTTT. Translated, it gives CASRLGGAAFF. The chain employs TRBV2 and TRBJ1-1, with D possibly being TRBD1 (6 bases). Germline CDR1 SNHLY, CDR2 FYNNEI. V shed 8 bases and J shed 10 bases, with 14 bases lying between them. The CDR3 sequence is 11 residues long.

This chain links TRBV10-3 with TRBJ1-3; 7 positions match TRBD1. The germline V gene has CDR1 ENHRY and CDR2 SYGVKD. The CDR3 consists of 16 residues. The V and J ends lost 5 bases and 4 bases, in that order; junction bases with no gene match: 11. The CDR3 region is CAISPNTGESGNTIYF. As DNA, the CDR3 is TGTGCCATCAGTCCTAACACAGGGGAGTCAGGAAACACCATATATTTT.

This chain connects TRBV28 to TRBJ2-1; 10 positions match TRBD2. This CDR3 contains 15 residues. Germline loops: CDR1 MDHEN, CDR2 SYDVKM. Unmatched junction bases numbered 9, after V lost 9 bases and J lost 4 bases. The CDR3 DNA reads TGTGCCAGTTTGAGACTAGCGGGCACGTACAATGAGCAGTTCTTC. Translation gives CASLRLAGTYNEQFF.

A remark on this clone: This sample includes further DNA sequences coding for the same CDR3. This sequence joins TRBV3-1 (or the pseudogene TRBV3-2) and TRBJ2-3; TRBD2 agrees at 7 bases. V dropped 3 bases and J dropped 1; count of bases not matched to a gene: 1. This CDR3 is 14 amino acids long. CDR1 and CDR2 from the germline V gene are LGHDT and YNNKEL (reference sequence). CDR3 sequence reads: CASSQGGGTDTQYF. In nucleotides, the CDR3 is TGTGCCAGCAGCCAGGGGGGGGGCACAGATACGCAGTATTTT.

The chain recombines TRBV28 with TRBJ2-2, with 13 bases aligning to TRBD2. The germline gives CDR1 MDHEN, CDR2 SYDVKM. The CDR3 runs 17 residues. V lost 0 bases and J lost 6; bases outside the gene matches: 4. The CDR3, as DNA: TGTGCCAGCAGTTTATGGAGACTAGCGGGAGGACCCGGGGAGCTGTTTTTT. As protein: CASSLWRLAGGPGELFF.

V and J are TRBV29-1 and TRBJ2-3; maybe TRBD2 (5 bases). The CDR3 length is 13 residues. V gave up 7 bases and J gave up 0 bases, with 11 bases separating them. Germline values: CDR1 SQVTM, CDR2 ANQGSEA. The CDR3 loop is CSAAVSSTDTQYF. The DNA for the CDR3 is TGCAGCGCAGCGGTTTCTAGCACAGATACGCAGTATTTT.

The genes are TRBV27 and TRBJ2-7; D gene ambiguous. The CDR3 runs 13 residues. Germline V CDR1 and CDR2: MNHEY, SMNVEV (reference sequence). Trimming removed 2 bases at V and 1 base at J, with 6 bases between. CDR3 coding DNA: TGTGCCAGCAGTTTAGGGCCTTCCTACGAGCAGTACTTC. It encodes CASSLGPSYEQYF.

To note about this clone: Within the sample, other DNA sequences also encode this same CDR3. The rearrangement uses TRBV19 and TRBJ1-1; D is unresolved. Trimming pared 5 bases from V and 2 bases from J, leaving 9 bases between. CDR3 size: 13 residues. Germline V CDR1 and CDR2: LNHDA, SQIVND (reference sequence). The CDR3 DNA reads as TGTGCCAGTAGTCCCGGTCTCAACACTGAAGCTTTCTTT. Its protein is CASSPGLNTEAFF.

The V gene is TRBV4-1, the J gene TRBJ1-5; unclear D gene. Germline values: CDR1 MGHRA, CDR2 YSYEKL. This CDR3 is built from 15 residues. The germline V and J ends were trimmed by 1 base and 1 base, with 8 bases remaining between them. CDR3 DNA: TGCGCCAGCAGCCAAGGAGCATGGAGCAATCAGCCCCAGCATTTT. This sequence encodes CASSQGAWSNQPQHF.

V usage is TRBV25-1 and J usage is TRBJ1-3, with 8 bases fitting TRBD1. V lost 4 bases to trimming and J lost 2 bases; unmatched junction nucleotides: 13. The germline V gene encodes CDR1 MGHDK and CDR2 SYGVNS. The CDR3 is 18 residues long. CDR3: CASSAIHRQGIAGNTIYF. The CDR3 coding sequence is TGTGCCAGCAGTGCTATTCATCGACAGGGGATCGCTGGAAACACCATATATTTT.

The V call is TRBV7-2, the J call TRBJ2-7; the match to TRBD2 covers 14 bases. This CDR3 comprises 16 residues. CDR1 and CDR2 (germline): SGHTA, FQGNSA. V lost 4 bases, J lost 2 bases, and 4 bases stayed unmatched. The CDR3 coding sequence is TGTGCCAGCAGCTCGAGGACTAGCGGGGGGACCTACGAGCAGTACTTC. This encodes CASSSRTSGGTYEQYF.

The gene calls are TRBV19 and TRBJ2-7; no reliable D call. Per the germline V gene, CDR1 is LNHDA and CDR2 is SQIVND (reference sequence). The CDR3 totals 14 residues. The germline V and J ends were trimmed by 1 base and 3 bases, with 10 bases remaining between them. In nucleotides, the CDR3 is TGTGCCAGTAGTATAGGGGCAGGCTACTACGAGCAGTACTTC. Protein sequence: CASSIGAGYYEQYF.

J is TRBJ1-5 and V is TRBV10-3, with D possibly matching TRBD1 (5 bases). This CDR3 comprises 14 residues. Germline V gene lookup returns CDR1 ENHRY and CDR2 SYGVKD. With 0 bases removed from V and 6 bases from J, the gap between germline ends came to 9 bases. The DNA for the CDR3 is TGTGCCATCAGTGAGTCGGGAACAGGTCAGCCCCAGCATTTT. Its translation is CAISESGTGQPQHF.